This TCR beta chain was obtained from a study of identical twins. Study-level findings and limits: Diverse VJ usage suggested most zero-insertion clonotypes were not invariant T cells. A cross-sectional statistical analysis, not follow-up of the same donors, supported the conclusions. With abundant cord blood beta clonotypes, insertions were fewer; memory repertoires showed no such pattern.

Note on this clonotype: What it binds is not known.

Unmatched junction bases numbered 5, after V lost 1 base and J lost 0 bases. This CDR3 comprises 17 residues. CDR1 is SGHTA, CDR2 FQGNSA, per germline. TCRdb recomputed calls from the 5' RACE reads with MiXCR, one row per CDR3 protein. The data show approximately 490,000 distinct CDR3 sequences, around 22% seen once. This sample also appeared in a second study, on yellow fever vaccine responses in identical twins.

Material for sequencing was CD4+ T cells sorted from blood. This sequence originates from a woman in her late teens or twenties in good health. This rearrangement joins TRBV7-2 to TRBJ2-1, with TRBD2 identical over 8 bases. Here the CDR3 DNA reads TGTGCCAGCAGCTTAGGGGAAGCGGGGGACTCCTACAATGAGCAGTTCTTC. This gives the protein CASSLGEAGDSYNEQFF.